This TCR beta chain was observed in a study of Graves' ophthalmopathy and Graves' hyperthyroidism. On this clonotype itself: Its antigen is not known.

Study results and caveats: Using 13 signatures, a model distinguished ophthalmopathy from stable hyperthyroidism, reaching around 90% sensitivity and roughly 80% specificity.

Other autoimmune diseases, uncontrolled infections, pregnancy or lactation led to the exclusion of patients. Each diagnosis was determined on the basis of clinical symptoms, serum thyroxine, TRAb, thyroid ultrasound and orbital computed tomography. RNA transcripts were the source from which TCR beta CDR3 regions were amplified. After a first-round RT-PCR with HTBI primers, a second-round multiplex PCR was run. TCRdb reprocessed the multiplex PCR reads with MiXCR, giving one entry per CDR3 protein. The table includes about 210,000 distinct CDR3 sequences, approximately 28% detected once. Germline V gives CDR1 KGHSH, CDR2 LQKENI. V dropped 6 bases and J dropped 11; count of bases not matched to a gene: 8. This CDR3 comprises 12 residues.

The receptor was derived from a man in his fifties or sixties with Graves' ophthalmopathy. This chain links TRBV18 with TRBJ1-1, with 8 bases that match TRBD1. Material: peripheral blood. The CDR3 loop is CASSLGQGDAFF. CDR3 coding DNA: TGTGCCAGCTCCCTCGGACAGGGCGATGCTTTCTTT.